The 24 T cell receptor beta chains given below trace back to one sample, sequenced in a study of blood T cells in healthy people across ages. Through a sample-barcoded 5' primer and a J-beta primer mix, a second PCR was run for roughly 6 to 11 cycles. TCRdb redid the calling of the 5' RACE reads with MiXCR, one entry per CDR3 protein. The sample yields over a million distinct CDR3 sequences, 40% to 45% seen once. Sequencing was carried out using blood. These receptors were obtained from a woman aged 55-70 years in good health.

This clonotype appeared a single time. V gene TRBV5-1 combines with J gene TRBJ2-1, with D unclear. V lost 4 bases and J 2 bases, leaving 16 bases between the germline ends. CDR3 length: 16 amino acids. Germline V gives CDR1 SGHRS, CDR2 YFSETQ. The CDR3 spells CASSLASSRAYNEQFF. The CDR3 DNA follows: TGCGCCAGCAGCCTGGCCTCTAGTCGGGCCTACAATGAGCAGTTCTTC.

This chain joins TRBV6-1 and TRBJ2-1; 10 nucleotides align to TRBD2. The V gene's germline CDR1 is MNHNS and CDR2 SASEGT. V lost 7 bases, J lost 6 bases, and 15 bases stayed unmatched. The CDR3 is made up of 17 amino acids. The CDR3 coding sequence is TGTGCCAGCAATAGCCCTAGCGGGAGAGGGACAAGCAATGAGCAGTTCTTC. Translation: CASNSPSGRGTSNEQFF.

This clonotype was recorded a few times. The gene calls are TRBV20-1 and TRBJ2-1; D tentatively reads TRBD1 or TRBD2 (6 bases each). The CDR3 sequence is 16 residues long. Trimming removed 0 bases at V and 2 bases at J, with 14 bases between. CDR1 DFQATT and CDR2 SNEGSKA come from the germline V gene (reference sequence). The CDR3 loop reads CSARDWRGAAYNEQFF. The CDR3 DNA reads TGCAGTGCTAGAGACTGGAGGGGGGCGGCCTACAATGAGCAGTTCTTC.

The rearrangement uses TRBV7-9 and TRBJ1-2; 7 bases align to TRBD1. CDR3 length: 16 residues. Trimming removed 5 bases from V and 4 bases from J; junction bases left unmatched: 13. CDR1 SEHNR and CDR2 FQNEAQ come from the germline V gene (reference sequence). CDR3 sequence: CASSHSAGGKGYGYTF. The DNA for the CDR3 is TGTGCCAGCAGCCATTCAGCAGGGGGGAAAGGCTATGGCTACACCTTC. Supplemented by reference TRBV7-9 and TRBJ1-2, the full variable domain reads DTGVSQNPRHKITKRGQNVTFRCDPISEHNRLYWYRQTLGQGPEFLTYFQNEAQLEKSRLLSDRFSAERPKGSFSTLEIQRTEQGDSAMYLCASSHSAGGKGYGYTFGSGTRLTVV.

This CDR3 reads CASSLDPFNSGANVLTF. The CDR3 coding sequence is TGTGCCAGCAGCTTGGACCCGTTCAACTCTGGGGCCAACGTCCTGACTTTC. The genes are TRBV7-2 and TRBJ2-6; D not certain. Per the germline V gene, CDR1 is SGHTA and CDR2 is FQGNSA. This CDR3 contains 17 residues. V gave up 3 bases and J gave up 0 bases, with 12 bases separating them.

The chain combines TRBV20-1 with TRBJ2-4; 10 nucleotides agree with TRBD2. Germline trimming cut 6 bases from V and 8 bases from J; bases unmatched to any gene: 13. CDR1 is DFQATT, CDR2 SNEGSKA, per germline (reference sequence). The CDR3 loop spans 15 amino acids. The CDR3 nucleotides are TGCAGTGCGACTGAGCGGGAGGGCCTCGGGGACATTCAGTACTTC. This sequence encodes CSATEREGLGDIQYF.

On this clonotype itself: An end of the junction does not agree with germline; a read error may underlie this. The CDR3 loop is CSVDLGGSSYEQCF. The CDR3 bases are TGCAGCGTTGACCTAGGCGGGAGCTCCTACGAGCAGTGCTTC. This sequence joins TRBV29-1 and TRBJ2-7; TRBD2 aligns across 7 bases. Germline V gives CDR1 SQVTM, CDR2 ANQGSEA. The CDR3 totals 14 residues.

This chain connects TRBV10-3 to TRBJ2-3; 10 bases line up with TRBD2. The CDR3 has 16 amino acids. The germline V gene has CDR1 ENHRY and CDR2 SYGVKD. The V and J ends lost 7 bases and 4 bases, in that order; junction bases with no gene match: 11. The CDR3 DNA is TGTGCCATCAACCAACCTAGCGGGAGTATGGCAGATACGCAGTATTTT. Translation gives CAINQPSGSMADTQYF.

The chain has TRBV9 and TRBJ2-5; 9 bases agree with TRBD1. The CDR3 runs 15 residues. The junction had 3 bases not matched to a gene; V was cut back by 0 bases and J by 3 bases. Germline lookup yields CDR1 SGDLS and CDR2 YYNGEE. This chain's CDR3 is CASSVAGQGKETQYF. CDR3 nucleotides: TGTGCCAGCAGCGTAGCGGGACAGGGTAAAGAGACCCAGTACTTC.

This clonotype was counted a few times. The J gene is TRBJ2-7, the V gene TRBV5-1; a weak D match, TRBD2 (6 bases). The tail of the sequence fits TRBJ2-5 better, so the J call may be wrong. This CDR3 is 18 amino acids long. Germline assignment: CDR1 SGHRS and CDR2 YFSETQ. This chain's CDR3 is CASSLLPQVTGSGVTQYF. As DNA, the CDR3 is TGCGCCAGCAGCTTGTTACCCCAGGTGACGGGTTCGGGAGTGACCCAGTACTTC.

The chain has TRBV12-3 or TRBV12-4 and TRBJ2-4; 13 bases line up with TRBD2. Trimming at V came to 3 bases and at J to 1 base, leaving 6 bases not matched to a gene. The CDR3 contains 18 residues. The DNA for the CDR3 is TGTGCCAGCAGTTTCGAGACTAGCGGGAGGAGGGCCAAAAACATTCAGTACTTC. Amino acids: CASSFETSGRRAKNIQYF.

The gene calls are TRBV2 and TRBJ2-5; D may match TRBD1 or TRBD2 (6 bases each). Matching the DNA end better, TRBJ2-7 makes the J call doubtful. Germline loops: CDR1 SNHLY, CDR2 FYNNEI. This CDR3 has 15 amino acids. The CDR3 DNA reads as TGTGCCAGCAACTTAAGGGGGGCGATAAACTACGAGCAGTACTTC. Protein product: CASNLRGAINYEQYF.

This rearrangement joins TRBV2 to TRBJ2-5, with 7 bases lining up with TRBD1. CDR1 and CDR2 from the germline V gene are SNHLY and FYNNEI. V dropped 9 bases and J dropped 0; count of bases not matched to a gene: 13. This CDR3 has 16 residues. In nucleotides, the CDR3 is TGTGCCAGTAAACCGGAATTACAGGGGAACCAAGAGACCCAGTACTTC. It is translated as CASKPELQGNQETQYF.

The CDR3 region is CASSEDGVGTQYF. The CDR3 nucleotides read TGTGCCAGCAGCGAGGACGGTGTTGGGACCCAGTACTTC. The V call is TRBV3-1, the J call TRBJ2-5; unclear D gene. The CDR3 is 13 amino acids. The V end was cut by 5 bases, the J end by 7 bases, with 14 bases between. Germline V gene sequence: CDR1 LGHDT, CDR2 YNNKEL (reference sequence).

In DNA form, the CDR3 reads TGTGCCAGCATCCGGGGACCCTCCGAGCAGTACTTC. Its protein is CASIRGPSEQYF. This rearrangement joins TRBV2 to TRBJ2-5, with D possibly being TRBD1 or TRBD2 (5 bases each). The tail of the sequence fits TRBJ2-7 better, so the J call may be wrong. Germline CDR1 is SNHLY and CDR2 is FYNNEI. The CDR3 has 12 residues.

In this sample, this clonotype turned up a few times. This rearrangement joins TRBV4-1 to TRBJ2-1, with 11 bases identical to TRBD2. The CDR3 sequence is 15 residues long. V shed 6 bases and J 6 bases; nucleotides not matched to a gene: 7. From germline, CDR1 is MGHRA and CDR2 YSYEKL. The CDR3 is CASRGISGRANEQFF. As DNA, the CDR3 is TGCGCCAGCAGGGGAATTAGCGGGAGGGCCAATGAGCAGTTCTTC.

V is TRBV5-1 and J is TRBJ2-3, with TRBD1 matching over 8 bases. Per germline, CDR1 SGHRS and CDR2 YFSETQ. The CDR3 sequence is 17 residues long. V lost 0 bases to trimming and J lost 2 bases; unmatched junction nucleotides: 8. CDR3 loop: CASSLERTGRYTDTQYF. The CDR3, as DNA: TGCGCCAGCAGCTTGGAGAGGACAGGGCGATACACAGATACGCAGTATTTT.

With regard to this clonotype: A read error is likely, as this CDR3 ends without the conserved phenylalanine or tryptophan. The chain employs TRBV7-6 and TRBJ2-1; D is perhaps TRBD1 or TRBD2 (5 bases each). This CDR3 is built from 15 residues. Trimming took off 1 base at V and 8 bases at J, with 15 bases between the two ends. Germline V CDR1 and CDR2: SGHVS, FNYEAQ. As DNA, the CDR3 is TGTGCCAGCAGCTTAGAAGGGACCCTAACCCATGAGCAGTTCCTC. Translating gives CASSLEGTLTHEQFL.

This chain uses TRBV10-3 with TRBJ1-2, with TRBD1 as a possible D gene (6 bases). This CDR3 region has 14 residues. V lost 8 bases and J lost 4, with 17 bases in between. CDR1 and CDR2 (germline): ENHRY, SYGVKD. Here the CDR3 reads CAIGIQGPIYGYTF. The CDR3 DNA reads as TGTGCCATCGGTATACAGGGTCCTATCTATGGCTACACCTTC.

Only a few counts were recorded for this clonotype. The chain combines TRBV28 with TRBJ2-5; no clear D. There are 11 residues in the CDR3. CDR1 MDHEN and CDR2 SYDVKM come from the germline V gene. CDR3 residues: CALGIQETQYF. The CDR3 DNA reads TGTGCACTGGGTATCCAAGAGACCCAGTACTTC.

The V gene is TRBV6-1, the J gene TRBJ1-5; 8 bases match TRBD1. The CDR3 length is 17 residues. Looked up from germline, CDR1 is MNHNS and CDR2 is SASEGT. V dropped 6 bases and J dropped 5; count of bases not matched to a gene: 15. The CDR3 coding sequence is TGTGCCAGCAGATGGGACAGGCATCGTAAAGGAGATCAGCCCCAGCATTTT. This sequence encodes CASRWDRHRKGDQPQHF.

J is TRBJ2-1 and V is TRBV7-3; TRBD2 matches at 11 bases. Trimming at V came to 5 bases and at J to 10 bases, leaving 10 bases not matched to a gene. Germline CDR1 reads SGHTA; CDR2 reads FQGTGA. The CDR3 runs to 15 residues. CDR3 coding DNA: TGTGCCAGCAGCACGCGGACTAGCGGGCGCTCAGAGCAGTTCTTC. This codes for CASSTRTSGRSEQFF.

J is TRBJ2-1 and V is TRBV7-3; 7 bases are shared with TRBD2. The V gene end was trimmed by 4 bases and the J gene end by 5 bases; junction bases not matched to a gene: 8. The CDR3 runs 15 residues. From germline, CDR1 is SGHTA and CDR2 FQGTGA. Here the CDR3 DNA reads TGTGCCAGCAGCTCGCGGGGGACTGATAACAATGAGCAGTTCTTC. Its protein is CASSSRGTDNNEQFF.

This sequence joins TRBV12-3 or TRBV12-4 and TRBJ2-3; D is ambiguous. This CDR3 comprises 16 residues. V was shortened by 7 bases and J by 4 bases, with 21 bases between the two germline ends. CDR3 DNA sequence: TGTGCCAGCACCCAGTCAAGACTCCCGCACGCAGATACGCAGTATTTT. It encodes CASTQSRLPHADTQYF.